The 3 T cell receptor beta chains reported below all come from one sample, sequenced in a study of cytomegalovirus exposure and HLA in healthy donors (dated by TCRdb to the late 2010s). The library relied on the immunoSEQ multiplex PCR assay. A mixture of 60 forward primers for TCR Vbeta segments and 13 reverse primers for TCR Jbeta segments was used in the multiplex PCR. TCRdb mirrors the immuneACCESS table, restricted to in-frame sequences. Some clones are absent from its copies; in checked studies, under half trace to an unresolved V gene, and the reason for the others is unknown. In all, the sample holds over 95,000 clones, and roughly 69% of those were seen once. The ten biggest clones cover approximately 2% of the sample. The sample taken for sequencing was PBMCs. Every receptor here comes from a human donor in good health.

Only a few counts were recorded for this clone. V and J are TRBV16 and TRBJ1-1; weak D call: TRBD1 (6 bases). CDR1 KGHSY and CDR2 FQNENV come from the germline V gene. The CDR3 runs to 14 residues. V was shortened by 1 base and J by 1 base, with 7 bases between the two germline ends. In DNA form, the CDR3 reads TGTGCCAGCAGCCAATACAGGGCGAACACTGAAGCTTTCTTT. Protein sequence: CASSQYRANTEAFF.

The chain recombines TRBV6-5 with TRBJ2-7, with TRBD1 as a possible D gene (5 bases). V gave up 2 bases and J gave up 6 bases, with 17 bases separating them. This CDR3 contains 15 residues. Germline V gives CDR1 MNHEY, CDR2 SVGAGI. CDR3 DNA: TGTGCCAGCAGTTACAACAGGTCCCCTTTGCTCGAGCAGTACTTC. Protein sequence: CASSYNRSPLLEQYF.

Written as DNA, the CDR3 is TGCGCCAGCAGTTCCGGGACTAGCGGGGTCAATGAGCAGTTCTTC. Protein sequence: CASSSGTSGVNEQFF. J is TRBJ2-1 and V is TRBV5-1; 13 nucleotides agree with TRBD2. The germline V gene has CDR1 SGHRS and CDR2 YFSETQ. V lost 5 bases and J lost 6; bases outside the gene matches: 5. The CDR3 is 15 residues long.